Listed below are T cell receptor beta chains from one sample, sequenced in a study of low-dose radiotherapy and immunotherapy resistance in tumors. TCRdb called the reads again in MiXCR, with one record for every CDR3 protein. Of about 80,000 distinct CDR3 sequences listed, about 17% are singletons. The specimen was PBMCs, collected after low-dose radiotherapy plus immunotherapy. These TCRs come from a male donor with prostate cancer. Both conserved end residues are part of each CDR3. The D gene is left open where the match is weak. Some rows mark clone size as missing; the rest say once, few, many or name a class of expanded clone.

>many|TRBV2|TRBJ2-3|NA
TGTGCCAGCAGAAGAGATACGCAGTATTTT
CASRRDTQYF
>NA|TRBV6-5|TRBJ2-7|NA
TGTGCCAGCAGTTACGGGTTTGAATCGTACGAGCAGTACTTC
CASSYGFESYEQYF
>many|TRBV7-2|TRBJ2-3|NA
TGTGCCAGCAGTACCCAGTATGGGTCGCCAGATACGCAGTATTTT
CASSTQYGSPDTQYF
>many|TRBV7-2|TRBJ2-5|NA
TGTGCCAGCAGCTTAGTGGCGGGGAGACAGGGCGGGACCCAGTACTTC
CASSLVAGRQGGTQYF
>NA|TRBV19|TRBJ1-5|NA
TGTGCCAGTACTCCGTGGGGGGAGGCGGATCAGCCCCAGCATTTT
CASTPWGEADQPQHF
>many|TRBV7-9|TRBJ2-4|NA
TGTGCCAGCAGCTTAGGGGCAGGCGAACTAGCCAAAAACATTCAGTACTTC
CASSLGAGELAKNIQYF
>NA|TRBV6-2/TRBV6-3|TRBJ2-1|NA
TGTGCCAGCTGCCAAGGCGAGCCCAATGAGCAGTTCTTC
CASCQGEPNEQFF
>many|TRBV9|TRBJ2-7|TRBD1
TGTGCCAGCAGCGTAGGCTCCCAGGGGGCCTACGAGCAGTACTTC
CASSVGSQGAYEQYF
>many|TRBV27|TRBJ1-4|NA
TGTGCCAGCAGTTTTGGGGGGGAAAAACTGTTTTTT
CASSFGGEKLFF
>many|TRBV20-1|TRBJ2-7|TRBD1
TGCAGTGCTAGAGATCCTTTTTCGAGGACAGGGGTAGGGTACGAGCAGTACTTC
CSARDPFSRTGVGYEQYF
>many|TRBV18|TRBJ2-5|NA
TGTGCCAGCTCACCCGGAGGTCGGCAAGAGACCCAGTACTTC
CASSPGGRQETQYF
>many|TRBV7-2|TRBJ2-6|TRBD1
TGTGCCAGCAGCCCGACAGGGGTAGTGCTATCTGGGGCCAACGTCCTGACTTTC
CASSPTGVVLSGANVLTF
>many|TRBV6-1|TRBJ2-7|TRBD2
TGTGCCAGCAGTAGTGAAGGACTAGCAATCTACGAGCAGTACTTC
CASSSEGLAIYEQYF
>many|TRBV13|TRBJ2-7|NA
TGTGCCAGCACCCCGTCGGCGCAGGGGTCCTACGAGCAGTACTTC
CASTPSAQGSYEQYF
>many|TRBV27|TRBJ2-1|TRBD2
TGTGCCAGCCATAGTTTTCATGTGGGACTAGCGGAGCGGAGCTCCTACAATGAGCAGTTCTTC
CASHSFHVGLAERSSYNEQFF
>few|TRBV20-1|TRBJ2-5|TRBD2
TGCAGTGCTAGAGACGGGACTAGCCCCGAGGAGACCCAGTACTTC
CSARDGTSPEETQYF
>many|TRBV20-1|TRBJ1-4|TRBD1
TGCAGTGCTTATGGGACAGGGAATAATGAAAAACTGTTTTTT
CSAYGTGNNEKLFF
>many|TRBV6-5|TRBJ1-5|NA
TGTGCCAGCAGGGCCGGTGGGGCTTTTACGCCCCAGCATTTT
CASRAGGAFTPQHF
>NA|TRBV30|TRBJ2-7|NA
TGTGCCTGGAGTGTCGCAAGCCGATACTACGAGCAGTACTTC
CAWSVASRYYEQYF
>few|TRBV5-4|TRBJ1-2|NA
TGTGCCAGCAGCGAAGAGGGCCTCCGGTGGGGTGGCTACACCTTC
CASSEEGLRWGGYTF
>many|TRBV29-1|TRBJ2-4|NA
TGCACCTCCAGCCCGGGTCAGAGACTAGCCAAAAACATTCAGTACTTC
CTSSPGQRLAKNIQYF
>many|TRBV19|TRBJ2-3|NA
TGTGCCACAGGGAGGGGGCCAGATACGCAGTATTTT
CATGRGPDTQYF
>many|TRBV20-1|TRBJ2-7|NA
TGCAGTGCTAGAGACCCCACCGAGCAGTACTTC
CSARDPTEQYF
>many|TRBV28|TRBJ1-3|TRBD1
TGTGCCAGCAGTTCTCTACGGACAGGGAGTGCTGGAAACACCATATATTTT
CASSSLRTGSAGNTIYF
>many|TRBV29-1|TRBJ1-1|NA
TGCAGCCCTTACCTTGCGGGGAACACTGAAGCTTTCTTT
CSPYLAGNTEAFF
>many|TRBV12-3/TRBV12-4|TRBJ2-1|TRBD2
TGTGCCAGCAGCCAAACCTGGACTAGCGGAAACAATGAGCAGTTCTTC
CASSQTWTSGNNEQFF
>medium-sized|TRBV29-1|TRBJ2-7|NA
TGCAGCGTCTTAGGGACACCACCTACCGAGCAGTACTTC
CSVLGTPPTEQYF
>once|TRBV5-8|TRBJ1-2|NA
TGTGCCAGCAGCTTGGGCGTCACTAACTATGGCTACACCTTC
CASSLGVTNYGYTF
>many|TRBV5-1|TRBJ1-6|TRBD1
TGCGCCAGCAGCTCAAGACAGGGAAATAGTAATTCACCCCTCCACTTT
CASSSRQGNSNSPLHF
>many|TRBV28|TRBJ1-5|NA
TGTGCCAGCACCCGGGACGGTTTCTTCAATCAGCCCCAGCATTTT
CASTRDGFFNQPQHF
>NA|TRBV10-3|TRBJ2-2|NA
TGTGCCATCAGCGGGAGCGGCACCGGGGAGCTGTTTTTT
CAISGSGTGELFF
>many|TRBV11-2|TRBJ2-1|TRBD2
TGTGCCAGCAGCTTAGATCCCGAGCGGGGGCAGGATGAGCAGTTCTTC
CASSLDPERGQDEQFF
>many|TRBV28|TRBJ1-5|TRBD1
TGTGCCAGCAGTCCACAGGGGAGCAATCAGCCCCAGCATTTT
CASSPQGSNQPQHF